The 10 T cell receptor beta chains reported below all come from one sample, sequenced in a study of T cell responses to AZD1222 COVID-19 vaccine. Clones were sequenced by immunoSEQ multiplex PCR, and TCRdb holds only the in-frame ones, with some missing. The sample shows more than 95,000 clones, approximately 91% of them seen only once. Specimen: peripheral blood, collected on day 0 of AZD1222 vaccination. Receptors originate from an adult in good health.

In nucleotides, the CDR3 is TGTGCCAGCAGTGAAATGGGGACAGGGGCTTCACCCCTCCACTTT. It codes for CASSEMGTGASPLHF. The chain employs TRBV2 and TRBJ1-6, with 10 bases fitting TRBD1. V shed 2 bases, J shed 9 bases, and the junction held 4 bases outside the gene matches. Per the germline V gene, CDR1 is SNHLY and CDR2 is FYNNEI. CDR3 length: 15 residues.

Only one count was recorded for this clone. Here the CDR3 reads CATSRDTQIGYEQYF. DNA for the CDR3: TGTGCCACCAGCAGAGATACACAGATCGGCTACGAGCAGTACTTC. This chain connects TRBV15 to TRBJ2-7, with D unclear. From germline, CDR1 is LNHNV and CDR2 YYDKDF (reference sequence). Trimming stripped 0 bases from V and 3 bases from J, with 12 bases between. The CDR3 spans 15 residues.

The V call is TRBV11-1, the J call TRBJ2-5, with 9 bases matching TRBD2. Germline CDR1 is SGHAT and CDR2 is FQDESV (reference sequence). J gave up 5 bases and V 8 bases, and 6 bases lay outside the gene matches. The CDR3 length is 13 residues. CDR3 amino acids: CASAAGGRETQYF. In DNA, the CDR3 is TGTGCCAGCGCGGCGGGGGGGCGTGAGACCCAGTACTTC.

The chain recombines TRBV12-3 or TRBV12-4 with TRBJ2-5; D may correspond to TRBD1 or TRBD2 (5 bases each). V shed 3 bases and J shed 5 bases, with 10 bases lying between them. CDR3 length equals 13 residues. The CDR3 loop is CASSFREQETQYF. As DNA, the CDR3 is TGTGCCAGCAGTTTCAGGGAGCAGGAGACCCAGTACTTC.

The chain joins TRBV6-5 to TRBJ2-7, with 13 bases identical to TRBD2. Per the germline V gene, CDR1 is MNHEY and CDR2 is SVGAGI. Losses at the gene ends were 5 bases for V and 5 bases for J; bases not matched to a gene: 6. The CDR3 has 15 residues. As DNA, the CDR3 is TGTGCCAGCAGTCCCGGGACTAGCGGGGCAGACGAGCAGTACTTC. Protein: CASSPGTSGADEQYF.

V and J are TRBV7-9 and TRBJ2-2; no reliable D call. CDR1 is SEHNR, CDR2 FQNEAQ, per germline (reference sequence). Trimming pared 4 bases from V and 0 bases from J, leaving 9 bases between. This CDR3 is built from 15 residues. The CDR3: CASSSDKTNTGELFF. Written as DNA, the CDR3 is TGTGCCAGCAGCTCTGACAAGACGAACACCGGGGAGCTGTTTTTT.

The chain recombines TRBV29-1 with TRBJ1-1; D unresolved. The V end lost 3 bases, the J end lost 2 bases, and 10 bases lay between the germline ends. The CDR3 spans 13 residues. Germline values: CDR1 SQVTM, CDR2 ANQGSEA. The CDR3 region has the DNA TGCAGCGTTGAGGTCGGTTACAACACTGAAGCTTTCTTT. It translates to CSVEVGYNTEAFF.

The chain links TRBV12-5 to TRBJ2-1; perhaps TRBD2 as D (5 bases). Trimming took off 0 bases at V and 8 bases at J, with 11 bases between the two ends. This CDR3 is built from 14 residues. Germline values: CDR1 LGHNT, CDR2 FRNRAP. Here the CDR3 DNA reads TGTGCTAGTGGTTTGGTTGGGAGTTTCTATGAGCAGTTCTTC. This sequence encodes CASGLVGSFYEQFF.

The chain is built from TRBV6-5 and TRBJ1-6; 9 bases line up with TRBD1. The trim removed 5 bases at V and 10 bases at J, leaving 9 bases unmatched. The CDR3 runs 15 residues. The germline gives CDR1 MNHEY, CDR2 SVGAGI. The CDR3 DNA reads TGTGCCAGCAGTCGAAGGACAGGGGAGGGCTCACCCCTCCACTTT. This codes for CASSRRTGEGSPLHF.

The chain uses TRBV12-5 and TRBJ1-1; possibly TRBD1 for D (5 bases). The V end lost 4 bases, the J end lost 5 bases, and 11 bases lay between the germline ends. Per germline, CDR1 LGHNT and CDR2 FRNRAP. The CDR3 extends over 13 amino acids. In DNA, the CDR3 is TGTGCTAGTGGTTCGGAAGGGGCGACTGAAGCTTTCTTT. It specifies CASGSEGATEAFF.